The present T cell receptor (beta chain) was sequenced within a study of T cells after yellow fever vaccination. Findings and caveats of the study: The booster response re-showed most primary clones: around 96% CD4, approximately 90% CD8. CD4 and CD8 compartments shared a small share of clonotypes, likely from convergent recombination.

On this clonotype: Its cognate antigen is unknown.

TCRdb processed the 5' RACE reads anew with MiXCR; each CDR3 protein has one entry. The data contain more than 300,000 distinct CDR3 sequences, about 6.6% of them singletons. The V end lost 4 bases, the J end lost 8 bases, and 12 bases lay between the germline ends. CDR1 SGHKS and CDR2 YYEKEE come from the germline V gene (reference sequence). This CDR3 region has 12 residues. This clonotype was obtained from a man aged 18-30 years who received the YFV17D yellow fever vaccine. This sequence joins TRBV5-5 and TRBJ1-2; D is unclear. The sample was PBMCs, taken approximately 40 days after the first yellow fever vaccination. The CDR3: CASSPVQSGYTF. The CDR3, as DNA: TGTGCCAGCAGCCCCGTCCAGAGCGGCTACACCTTC. The full variable domain, completed using reference TRBV5-5 and TRBJ1-2, is DAGVTQSPTHLIKTRGQQVTLRCSPISGHKSVSWYQQVLGQGPQFIFQYYEKEERGRGNFPDRFSARQFPNYSSELNVNALLLGDSALYLCASSPVQSGYTFGSGTRLTVV.